Shown below are 14 T cell receptor beta chains from a single sample sequenced in a study of T cell responses to AZD1222 COVID-19 vaccine (dated by TCRdb to the early 2020s). Libraries were constructed by the immunoSEQ multiplex PCR assay. Sourced from immuneACCESS, this table was stored by TCRdb with only in-frame sequences that have V and J called. A share of the clones is absent; for the studies checked, an unresolved V gene accounts for under half, and the remainder has no known explanation. Present in this sample are under 150,000 clones, roughly nine tenths of which were seen just once. The biggest ten clones account for around 10% of the sample. What this sample's time point label stands for: about 28 days (+/-7) after the second vaccine dose. The sequencing here drew on peripheral blood, taken 28 days after the second AZD1222 dose. The receptors here all came from an adult who received the AZD1222 COVID-19 vaccine.

This sequence joins TRBV19 and TRBJ1-5, with TRBD1 as a possible D gene (5 bases). V was pared by 5 bases and J by 0 bases, with 11 bases between. This CDR3 region has 15 residues. CDR1 and CDR2 from the germline V gene are LNHDA and SQIVND (reference sequence). CDR3 sequence reads: CASSPWGNSNQPQHF. CDR3 nucleotide sequence: TGTGCCAGTAGTCCCTGGGGCAATAGCAATCAGCCCCAGCATTTT.

The gene calls are TRBV19 and TRBJ2-4; D ambiguous. Looked up from germline, CDR1 is LNHDA and CDR2 is SQIVND (reference sequence). Trimming stripped 1 base from V and 8 bases from J, with 15 bases between. The CDR3 is made up of 15 amino acids. The CDR3 loop reads CASSIGLNPFDIQYF. In DNA, the CDR3 is TGTGCCAGTAGTATAGGACTTAACCCGTTCGACATTCAGTACTTC.

The V and J genes are TRBV27 and TRBJ2-7; 8 positions match TRBD1. Per the germline V gene, CDR1 is MNHEY and CDR2 is SMNVEV (reference sequence). V lost 8 bases, J lost 7 bases, and 4 bases stayed unmatched. The CDR3 has 11 residues. CDR3 nucleotides: TGTGCCAGCCGACAGGGGCTAGAGCAGTACTTC. It specifies CASRQGLEQYF.

This clone was seen a few times. This CDR3 reads CATSRGGTLNTEAFF. Written as DNA, the CDR3 is TGTGCCACCAGTAGAGGAGGCACTTTGAACACTGAAGCTTTCTTT. The chain employs TRBV24-1 and TRBJ1-1; D unclear. Trimming took off 6 bases at V and 0 bases at J, with 13 bases between the two ends. This CDR3 has 15 residues. The germline V gene encodes CDR1 KGHDR and CDR2 SFDVKD.

The chain employs TRBV6-5 and TRBJ1-2; no firm D call. The CDR3 has 15 residues. Germline V CDR1 and CDR2: MNHEY, SVGAGI. Trimming pared 2 bases from V and 1 base from J, leaving 11 bases between. CDR3 sequence (DNA): TGTGCCAGCAGTTACGAAGACCCAGTTAACTATGGCTACACCTTC. Its protein is CASSYEDPVNYGYTF.

The gene calls are TRBV12-3 or TRBV12-4 and TRBJ1-1; the D is unclear. The CDR3 length is 13 residues. Trimming left V 6 bases short and J 1 base short, with 9 bases between. The DNA for the CDR3 is TGTGCCAGCAGCCCTGGTTCGAACACTGAAGCTTTCTTT. This encodes CASSPGSNTEAFF.

The V and J genes are TRBV6-5 and TRBJ2-1; D possibly corresponds to TRBD1 (6 bases). The CDR3 is 11 residues long. The ends were cut back, 4 bases at V and 14 bases at J, with 12 bases in the middle. The V gene's germline CDR1 is MNHEY and CDR2 SVGAGI. DNA for the CDR3: TGTGCCAGCAGTTCAGGGGCTAGGGAGTTCTTC. It codes for CASSSGAREFF.

The genes are TRBV28 and TRBJ1-4; 8 bases align to TRBD1. Germline CDR1 MDHEN, CDR2 SYDVKM. Trimming removed 1 base from V and 3 bases from J; junction bases left unmatched: 4. This CDR3 has 16 residues. CDR3 sequence (DNA): TGTGCCAGCAGTTTATACCAGGGGGCTTCTAATGAAAAACTGTTTTTT. Its protein is CASSLYQGASNEKLFF.

As to this clone: Other nucleotide sequences in the sample specify the same CDR3. The chain combines TRBV30 with TRBJ1-2; unclear D gene. Trimming cost V 0 bases and J 7 bases, with 6 bases left between them. CDR3 length: 11 residues. Germline CDR1 is GTSNPN and CDR2 is SVGIG (reference sequence). The chain's CDR3 is CAWSVGGGYTF. DNA of the CDR3: TGTGCCTGGAGTGTAGGCGGTGGCTACACCTTC.

The rearrangement joins TRBV28 to TRBJ1-5; 7 positions match TRBD1. The V gene's germline CDR1 is MDHEN and CDR2 SYDVKM. V lost 4 bases, J lost 6 bases, and 6 bases stayed unmatched. This CDR3 is built from 14 residues. CDR3 nucleotides: TGTGCCAGCAGTTCGAGACAGGGACTTCAGCCCCAGCATTTT. This sequence encodes CASSSRQGLQPQHF.

The chain is built from TRBV6-5 and TRBJ1-5; D is undetermined. CDR1 and CDR2 (germline): MNHEY, SVGAGI. CDR3 length equals 15 residues. The V gene lost 6 bases and the J gene lost 2 bases, with 14 bases spanning the gap. In DNA form, the CDR3 reads TGTGCCAGCAGGCCCGACCCGTACGGCAATCAGCCCCAGCATTTT. It codes for CASRPDPYGNQPQHF.

This clone showed up just once. V is TRBV9 and J is TRBJ1-2; 8 positions match TRBD1. Germline-derived CDR1 and CDR2 are SGDLS and YYNGEE. The CDR3 runs to 15 residues. V gave up 5 bases and J gave up 2 bases; unmatched junction bases: 8. CDR3 protein: CASRPRGQGNYGYTF. The CDR3 coding sequence is TGTGCCAGCAGACCCCGAGGACAGGGAAACTATGGCTACACCTTC.

The chain uses TRBV6-5 and TRBJ1-1; D not resolved. CDR3 length: 12 residues. V gave up 8 bases and J gave up 1 base, with 8 bases separating them. Germline-derived CDR1 and CDR2 are MNHEY and SVGAGI. DNA of the CDR3: TGTGCCAGCCACAGAGGGAACACTGAAGCTTTCTTT. This encodes CASHRGNTEAFF.

The chain carries TRBV7-9 and TRBJ2-1; TRBD2 agrees at 15 bases. V shed 2 bases and J 8 bases; nucleotides not matched to a gene: 10. CDR3 length: 18 amino acids. Germline values: CDR1 SEHNR, CDR2 FQNEAQ (reference sequence). CDR3 coding DNA: TGTGCCAGCAGCTTATCATTAGGACTAGCGGGAGGGCTTTATGAGCAGTTCTTC. This sequence encodes CASSLSLGLAGGLYEQFF.